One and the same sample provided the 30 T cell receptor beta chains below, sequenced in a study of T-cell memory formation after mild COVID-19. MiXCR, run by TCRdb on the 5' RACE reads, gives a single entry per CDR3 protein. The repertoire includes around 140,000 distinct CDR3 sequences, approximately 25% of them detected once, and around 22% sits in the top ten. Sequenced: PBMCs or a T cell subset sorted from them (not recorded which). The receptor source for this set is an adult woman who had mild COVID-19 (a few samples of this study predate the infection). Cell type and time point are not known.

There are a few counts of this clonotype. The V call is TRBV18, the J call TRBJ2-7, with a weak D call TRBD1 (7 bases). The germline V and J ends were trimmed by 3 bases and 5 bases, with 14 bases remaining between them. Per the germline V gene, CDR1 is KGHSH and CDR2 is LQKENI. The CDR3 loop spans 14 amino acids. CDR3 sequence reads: CASSPDQGGHEQYF. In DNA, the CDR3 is TGTGCCAGCTCACCTGACCAGGGGGGCCACGAGCAGTACTTC.

CDR3 sequence: CASSPDLEGTEAFF. CDR3 nucleotides: TGTGCCAGCAGCCCAGATCTTGAGGGTACTGAAGCTTTCTTT. The chain employs TRBV12-3 or TRBV12-4 and TRBJ1-1, with unresolved D. The V gene lost 6 bases and the J gene lost 5 bases, with 16 bases spanning the gap. The CDR3 is made up of 14 amino acids.

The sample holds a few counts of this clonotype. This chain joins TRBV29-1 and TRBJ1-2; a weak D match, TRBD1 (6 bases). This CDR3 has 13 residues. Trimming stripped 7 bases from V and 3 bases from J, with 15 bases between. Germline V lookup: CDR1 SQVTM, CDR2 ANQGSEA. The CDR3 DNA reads TGCAGCGCTGGAACAGGGATTCACTATGGCTACACCTTC. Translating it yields CSAGTGIHYGYTF.

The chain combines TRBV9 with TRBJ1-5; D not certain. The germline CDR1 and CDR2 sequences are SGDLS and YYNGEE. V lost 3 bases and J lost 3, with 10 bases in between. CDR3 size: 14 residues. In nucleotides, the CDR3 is TGTGCCAGCAGCGACACAGCTTCCAATCAGCCCCAGCATTTT. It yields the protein CASSDTASNQPQHF. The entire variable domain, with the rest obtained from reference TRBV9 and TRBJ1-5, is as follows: DSGVTQTPKHLITATGQRVTLRCSPRSGDLSVYWYQQSLDQGLQFLIQYYNGEERAKGNILERFSAQQFPDLHSELNLSSLELGDSALYFCASSDTASNQPQHFGDGTRLSIL.

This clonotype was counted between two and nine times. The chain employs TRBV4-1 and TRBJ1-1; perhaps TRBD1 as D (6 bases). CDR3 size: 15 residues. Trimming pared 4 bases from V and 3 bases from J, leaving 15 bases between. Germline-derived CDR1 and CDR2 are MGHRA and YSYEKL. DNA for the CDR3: TGCGCCAGCAGCCCAGGGGCCGGCCGGGACACTGAAGCTTTCTTT. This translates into CASSPGAGRDTEAFF.

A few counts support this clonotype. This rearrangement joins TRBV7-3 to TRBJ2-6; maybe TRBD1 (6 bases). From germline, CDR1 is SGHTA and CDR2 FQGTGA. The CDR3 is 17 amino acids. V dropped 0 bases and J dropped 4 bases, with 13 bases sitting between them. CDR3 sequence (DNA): TGTGCCAGCAGCTTAACGGGACACCTACAGGGGGCCAACGTCCTGACTTTC. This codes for CASSLTGHLQGANVLTF.

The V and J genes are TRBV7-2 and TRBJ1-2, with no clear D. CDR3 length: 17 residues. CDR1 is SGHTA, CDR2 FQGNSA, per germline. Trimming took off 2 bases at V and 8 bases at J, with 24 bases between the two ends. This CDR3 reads CASSLNSDGDSAGGYTF. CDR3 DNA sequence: TGTGCCAGCAGCTTAAATTCGGACGGCGATTCTGCTGGGGGCTACACCTTC.

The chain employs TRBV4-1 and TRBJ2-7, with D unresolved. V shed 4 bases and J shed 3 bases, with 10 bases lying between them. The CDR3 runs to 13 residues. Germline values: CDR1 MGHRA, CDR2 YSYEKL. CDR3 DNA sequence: TGCGCCAGCAGCCCTGGACCCTTCTACGAGCAGTACTTC. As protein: CASSPGPFYEQYF.

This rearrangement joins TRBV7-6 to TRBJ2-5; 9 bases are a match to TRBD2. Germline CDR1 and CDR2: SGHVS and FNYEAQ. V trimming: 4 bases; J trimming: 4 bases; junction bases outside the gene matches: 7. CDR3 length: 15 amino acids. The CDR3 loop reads CASSSEAGGGETQYF. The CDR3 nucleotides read TGTGCCAGCAGCTCGGAAGCGGGGGGCGGAGAGACCCAGTACTTC.

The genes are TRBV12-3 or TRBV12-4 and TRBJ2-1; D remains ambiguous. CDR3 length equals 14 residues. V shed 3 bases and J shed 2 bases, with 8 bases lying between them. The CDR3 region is CASSFSLPYNEQFF. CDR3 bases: TGTGCCAGCAGTTTTTCGCTTCCCTACAATGAGCAGTTCTTC.

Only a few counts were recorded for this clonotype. The CDR3 coding sequence is TGTGCCAGCAGCGTAGGTCACGAGCAGTACTTC. Translating it yields CASSVGHEQYF. The chain uses TRBV9 and TRBJ2-7, with D uncertain. The CDR3 is 11 residues long. Between the trimmed V and J ends, which lost 0 bases and 5 bases, there was a span of 3 bases. Looked up from germline, CDR1 is SGDLS and CDR2 is YYNGEE.

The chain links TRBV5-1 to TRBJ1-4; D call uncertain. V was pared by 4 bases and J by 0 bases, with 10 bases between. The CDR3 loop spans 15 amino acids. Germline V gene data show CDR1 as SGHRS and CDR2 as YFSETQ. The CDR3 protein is CASSRFSPTNEKLFF. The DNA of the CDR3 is TGCGCCAGCAGCCGCTTTTCCCCAACTAATGAAAAACTGTTTTTT.

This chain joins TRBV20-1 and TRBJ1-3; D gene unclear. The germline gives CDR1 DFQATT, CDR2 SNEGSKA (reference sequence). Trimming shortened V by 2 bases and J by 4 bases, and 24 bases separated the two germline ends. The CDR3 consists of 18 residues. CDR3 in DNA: TGCAGTGCTAGATCCATGACCGGTGATGTCTCTCTGGGAAACACCATATATTTT. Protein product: CSARSMTGDVSLGNTIYF.

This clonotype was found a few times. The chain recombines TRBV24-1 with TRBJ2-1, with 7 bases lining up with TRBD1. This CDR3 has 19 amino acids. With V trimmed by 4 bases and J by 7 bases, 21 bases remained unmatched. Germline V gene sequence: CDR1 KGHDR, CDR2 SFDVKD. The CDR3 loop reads CATSDDEGIPGQRRNEQFF. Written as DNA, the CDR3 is TGTGCCACCAGTGACGATGAGGGGATTCCGGGACAGCGAAGGAATGAGCAGTTCTTC.

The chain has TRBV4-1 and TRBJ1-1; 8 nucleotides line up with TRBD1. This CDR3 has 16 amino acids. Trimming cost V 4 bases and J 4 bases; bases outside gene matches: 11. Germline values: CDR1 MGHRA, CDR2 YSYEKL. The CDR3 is CASSPTAETGVTEAFF. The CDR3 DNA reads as TGCGCCAGCAGCCCCACGGCCGAGACAGGGGTCACTGAAGCTTTCTTT.

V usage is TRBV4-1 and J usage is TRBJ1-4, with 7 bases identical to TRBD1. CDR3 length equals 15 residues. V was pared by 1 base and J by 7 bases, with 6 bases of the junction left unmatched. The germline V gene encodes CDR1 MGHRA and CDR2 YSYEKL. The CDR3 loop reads CASSQVGAGGEKLFF. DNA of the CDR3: TGCGCCAGCAGCCAAGTTGGGGCAGGGGGTGAAAAACTGTTTTTT.

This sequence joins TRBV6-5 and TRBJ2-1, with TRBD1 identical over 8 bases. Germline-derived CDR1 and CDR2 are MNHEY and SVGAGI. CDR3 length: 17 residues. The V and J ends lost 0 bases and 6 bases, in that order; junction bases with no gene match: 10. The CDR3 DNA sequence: TGTGCCAGCAGTTACTCGCCTGACAGGGGCGGTAGCAATGAGCAGTTCTTC. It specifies CASSYSPDRGGSNEQFF.

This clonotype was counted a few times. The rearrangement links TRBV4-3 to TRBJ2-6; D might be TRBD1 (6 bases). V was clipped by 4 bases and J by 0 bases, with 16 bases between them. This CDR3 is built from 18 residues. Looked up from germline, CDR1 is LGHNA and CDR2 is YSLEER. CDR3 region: CASSPWGQGSSGANVLTF. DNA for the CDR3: TGCGCCAGCAGCCCATGGGGGCAGGGGAGCTCTGGGGCCAACGTCCTGACTTTC.

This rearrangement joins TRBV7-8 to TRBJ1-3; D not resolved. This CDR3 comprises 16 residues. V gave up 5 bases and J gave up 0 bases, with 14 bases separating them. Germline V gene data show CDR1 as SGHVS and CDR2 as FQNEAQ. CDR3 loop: CASSALRGASGNTIYF. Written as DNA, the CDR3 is TGTGCCAGCAGCGCACTACGGGGAGCCTCTGGAAACACCATATATTTT.

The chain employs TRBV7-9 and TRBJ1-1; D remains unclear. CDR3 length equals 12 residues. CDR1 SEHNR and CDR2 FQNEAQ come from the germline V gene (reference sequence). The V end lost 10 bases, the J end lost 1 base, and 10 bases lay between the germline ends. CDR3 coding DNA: TGTGCCACTGAAACACCGAACACTGAAGCTTTCTTT. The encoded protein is CATETPNTEAFF.

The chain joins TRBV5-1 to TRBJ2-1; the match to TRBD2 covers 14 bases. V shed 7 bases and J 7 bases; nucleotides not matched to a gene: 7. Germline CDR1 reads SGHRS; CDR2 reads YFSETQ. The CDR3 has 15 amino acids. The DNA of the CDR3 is TGCGCCAGCCATCTGGGGACTAGCGGGAGTAATGAGCAGTTCTTC. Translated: CASHLGTSGSNEQFF. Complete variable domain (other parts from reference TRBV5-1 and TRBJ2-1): KAGVTQTPRYLIKTRGQQVTLSCSPISGHRSVSWYQQTPGQGLQFLFEYFSETQRNKGNFPGRFSGRQFSNSRSEMNVSTLELGDSALYLCASHLGTSGSNEQFFGPGTRLTVL.

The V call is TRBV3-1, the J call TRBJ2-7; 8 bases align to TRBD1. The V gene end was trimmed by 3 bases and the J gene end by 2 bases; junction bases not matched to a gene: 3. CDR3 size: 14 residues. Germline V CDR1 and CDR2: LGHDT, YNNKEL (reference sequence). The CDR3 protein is CASSQDRAAYEQYF. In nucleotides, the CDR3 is TGTGCCAGCAGCCAGGACAGGGCTGCCTACGAGCAGTACTTC.

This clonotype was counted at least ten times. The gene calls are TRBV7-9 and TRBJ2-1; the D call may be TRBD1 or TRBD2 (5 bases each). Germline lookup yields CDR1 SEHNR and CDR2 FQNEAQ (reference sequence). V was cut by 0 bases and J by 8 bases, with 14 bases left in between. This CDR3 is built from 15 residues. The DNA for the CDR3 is TGTGCCAGCAGCTTAGCGGGGGTCAGGGTCTATGAGCAGTTCTTC. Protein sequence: CASSLAGVRVYEQFF.

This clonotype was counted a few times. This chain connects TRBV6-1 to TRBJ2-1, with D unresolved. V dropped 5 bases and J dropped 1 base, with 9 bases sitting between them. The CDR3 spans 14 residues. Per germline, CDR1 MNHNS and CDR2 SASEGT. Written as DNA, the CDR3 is TGTGCCAGCAGTATCCAGGAATCCTACAATGAGCAGTTCTTC. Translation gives CASSIQESYNEQFF.

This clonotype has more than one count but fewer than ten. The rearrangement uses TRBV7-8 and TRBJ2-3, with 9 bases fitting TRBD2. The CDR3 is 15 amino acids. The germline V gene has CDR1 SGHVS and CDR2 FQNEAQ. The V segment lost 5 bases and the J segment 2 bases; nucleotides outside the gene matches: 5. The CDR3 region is CASSPASGDTDTQYF. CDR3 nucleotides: TGTGCCAGCAGCCCAGCTAGCGGGGACACAGATACGCAGTATTTT.

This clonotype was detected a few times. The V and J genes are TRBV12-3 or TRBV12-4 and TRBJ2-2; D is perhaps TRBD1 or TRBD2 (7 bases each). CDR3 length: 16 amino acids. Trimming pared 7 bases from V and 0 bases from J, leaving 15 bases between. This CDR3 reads CASNREGASNTGELFF. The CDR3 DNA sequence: TGTGCCAGCAACAGGGAGGGGGCCTCGAACACCGGGGAGCTGTTTTTT.

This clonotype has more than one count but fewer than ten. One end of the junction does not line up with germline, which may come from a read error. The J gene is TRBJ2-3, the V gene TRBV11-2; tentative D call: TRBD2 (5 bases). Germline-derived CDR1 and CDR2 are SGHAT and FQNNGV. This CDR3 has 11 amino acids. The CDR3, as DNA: TGTGCCAGCAGCTTAGTCGCGCCTAGCCATTTT. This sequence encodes CASSLVAPSHF.

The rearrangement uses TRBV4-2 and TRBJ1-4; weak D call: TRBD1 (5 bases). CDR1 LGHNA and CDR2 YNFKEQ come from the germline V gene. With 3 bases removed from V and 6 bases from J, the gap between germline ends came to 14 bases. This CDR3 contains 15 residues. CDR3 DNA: TGTGCCAGCAGCCACCGGGGGGAACCGGATGAAAAACTGTTTTTT. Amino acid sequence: CASSHRGEPDEKLFF.

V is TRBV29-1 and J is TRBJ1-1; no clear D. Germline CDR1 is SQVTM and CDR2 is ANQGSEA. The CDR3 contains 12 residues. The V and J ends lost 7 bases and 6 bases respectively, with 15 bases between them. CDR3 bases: TGCAGCGCAGAAACACCCTTCCCTGAAGCTTTCTTT. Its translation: CSAETPFPEAFF.

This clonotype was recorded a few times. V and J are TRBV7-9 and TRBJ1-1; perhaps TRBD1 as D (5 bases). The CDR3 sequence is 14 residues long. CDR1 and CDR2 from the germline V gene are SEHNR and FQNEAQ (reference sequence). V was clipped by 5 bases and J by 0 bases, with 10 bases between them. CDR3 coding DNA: TGTGCCAGCAGCGGTCCGGGGCTGAACACTGAAGCTTTCTTT. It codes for CASSGPGLNTEAFF.